What follows describes a single T cell receptor beta chain. The antigen this receptor binds is unknown. Base quality data are lacking; no much larger clone is found one base away. Libraries were built with the immunoSEQ multiplex PCR assay. Drawn from immuneACCESS, this table holds only the in-frame rearrangements with V and J called that TCRdb kept. Clones are partly lost; checked studies trace under half to an unresolved V gene and leave the rest unexplained. Within this sample are about 100,000 clones, with roughly 95% of them counted one time only. The ten largest clonotypes hold 0.21% of the sample. These data are taken from a study of technical replicates of blood from several donors (dated by TCRdb to 2015 to 2018). For CDR1 and CDR2, the germline V gene lists SGHRS and YFSETQ. Trimming costs V 5 bases and J 0 bases, and their ends lie 9 bases apart. Its CDR3 holds 14 amino acids, cysteine through phenylalanine. Only CDR3 DNA is held: 42 bases, read in frame from base 1.

Here the chain combines TRBV5-1 and TRBJ1-3, and TRBD1 may be the D gene, going by 6 matching bases. The specimen sequenced was T cells isolated from PBMCs. The sequence was collected from a human donor in good health. CDR3 loop: CASRDSLSGNTIYF. The DNA is TGCGCCAGCAGGGACAGTCTCTCTGGAAACACCATATATTTT.